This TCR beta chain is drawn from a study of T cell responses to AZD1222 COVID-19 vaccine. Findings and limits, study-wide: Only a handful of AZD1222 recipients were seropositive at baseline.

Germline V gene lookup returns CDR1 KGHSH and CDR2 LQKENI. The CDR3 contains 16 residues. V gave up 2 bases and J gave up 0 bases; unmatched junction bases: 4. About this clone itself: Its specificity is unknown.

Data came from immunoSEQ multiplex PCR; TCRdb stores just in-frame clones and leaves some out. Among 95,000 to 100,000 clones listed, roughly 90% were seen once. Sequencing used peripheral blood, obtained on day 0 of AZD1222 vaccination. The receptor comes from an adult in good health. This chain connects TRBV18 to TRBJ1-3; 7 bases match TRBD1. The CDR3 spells CASSPSRTGSGNTIYF. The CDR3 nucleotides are TGTGCCAGCTCACCATCGAGGACAGGCTCTGGAAACACCATATATTTT.